This T cell receptor beta chain was captured by sequencing in a study of control samples from healthy donors and cancer patients. Trimming removed 4 bases at V and 0 bases at J, with 8 bases between. CDR1 and CDR2 (germline): SGHRS, YFSETQ. CDR3 length equals 13 residues. Produced via immunoSEQ multiplex PCR; TCRdb's table is partial and in-frame only. The table has 55,000 to 85,000 clones, around nine tenths seen once; the top ten hold under 20%. The table lists this clone with a few counts. The specimen sequenced was PBMCs. This receptor was obtained from a man aged 60 to 75 with lung cancer. The gene calls are TRBV5-1 and TRBJ2-7; D is unclear. The CDR3 sequence is CASSPGASYEQYV. The CDR3 DNA is TGCGCCAGCAGCCCCGGAGCCTCCTACGAGCAGTACGTC.